These 32 T cell receptor beta chains were all obtained from the same sample, sequenced in a study of naive and memory T cell subsets. Which antigens these TCRs recognize remains unknown. Both TRBC1 and TRBC2 were covered by a beta constant-region primer of two equimolar oligonucleotides. The ligated cDNA underwent four PCR rounds using SP2 and nested alpha and beta constant-region primers. TCRdb passed the UMI-ligation and nested PCR reads through MiXCR, listing each CDR3 protein once. This table holds 150,000 or so distinct CDR3 sequences, approximately 22% found once. Findings and limits, study-wide: A few larger clonotypes appeared in naive repertoires, especially CD8, possibly memory cells re-expressing CD45RA.

The sequencing sample was made of naive CD4+ T cells from blood. These receptor sequences come from a human donor in good health.

There are a few counts of this clonotype. The chain carries TRBV5-6 and TRBJ1-1, with a possible D match to TRBD1 (5 bases). V lost 4 bases to trimming and J lost 6 bases, with 22 bases between them. The CDR3 is made up of 16 amino acids. From germline, CDR1 is SGHDT and CDR2 YYEEEE. The CDR3 loop is CASSHRRQFRRSEAFF. CDR3 nucleotides: TGTGCCAGCAGCCACAGGCGACAATTTCGGCGGTCTGAAGCTTTCTTT.

This clonotype has more than one count but fewer than ten. The chain uses TRBV29-1 and TRBJ2-3; TRBD1 aligns across 7 bases. Trimming took 3 bases from V and 4 from J; bases not matched to a gene: 1. Looked up from germline, CDR1 is SQVTM and CDR2 is ANQGSEA. The CDR3 is 12 amino acids. The CDR3 sequence is CSVDTGADTQYF. The CDR3 bases are TGCAGCGTTGATACAGGGGCAGATACGCAGTATTTT.

At least ten counts were recorded for this clonotype. The rearrangement joins TRBV18 to TRBJ2-7, with D hard to call. CDR1 is KGHSH and CDR2 is LQKENI in the germline V gene. The length of the CDR3 is 13 residues. Trimming removed 5 bases from V and 3 bases from J, with 11 bases in between. The CDR3 reads CASSMDQHYEQYF. The CDR3 DNA reads as TGTGCCAGCTCAATGGACCAGCACTACGAGCAGTACTTC.

In the case of this clonotype: This CDR3 is missing its conserved last phenylalanine or tryptophan, likely due to a read error. Because the CDR3's place on the DNA is in doubt, the DNA is left out and the CDR3 is given as listed by TCRdb. The chain uses TRBV12-3 or TRBV12-4 and TRBJ1-6; the D segment call TRBD1 is taken from the table without a DNA check. The CDR3 comprises 11 residues, both ends counted. CDR3 loop: CASSFGQAWAV.

This clonotype was counted ten times or more. The rearrangement uses TRBV20-1 and TRBJ2-7; 14 bases map to TRBD2. The CDR3 contains 17 residues. Germline loops: CDR1 DFQATT, CDR2 SNEGSKA (reference sequence). The junction had 8 bases not matched to a gene; V was cut back by 3 bases and J by 1 base. The CDR3 nucleotides are TGCAGTGCTAGTAGCGGGACTAGCGGGAGTCGATCCTACGAGCAGTACTTC. This translates into CSASSGTSGSRSYEQYF.

This clonotype showed up just a few times. The chain joins TRBV20-1 to TRBJ2-7, with TRBD2 matching 15 bases. The germline CDR1 and CDR2 sequences are DFQATT and SNEGSKA (reference sequence). CDR3 length equals 14 residues. V lost 2 bases, J lost 7 bases, and 3 bases stayed unmatched. DNA of the CDR3: TGCAGTGCTAGACCGGGACTAGCGGGAGGAGAGCAGTACTTC. This translates into CSARPGLAGGEQYF.

This chain joins TRBV2 and TRBJ2-2; the D gene is possibly TRBD1 (6 bases). CDR1 is SNHLY, CDR2 FYNNEI, per germline. Trimming removed 6 bases at V and 11 bases at J, with 19 bases between. The CDR3 loop spans 14 amino acids. The CDR3 is CASSPGTPRLELFF. The CDR3 DNA reads TGTGCCAGCAGCCCCGGGACACCGCGCCTAGAGCTGTTTTTT.

The V and J genes are TRBV7-9 and TRBJ1-6; D possibly corresponds to TRBD1 (5 bases). V lost 7 bases and J lost 10, with 14 bases in between. The CDR3 is made up of 13 amino acids. Germline values: CDR1 SEHNR, CDR2 FQNEAQ (reference sequence). The CDR3 DNA follows: TGTGCCAGCAATATGGCAGGGCGATCACCCCTCCACTTT. It yields the protein CASNMAGRSPLHF.

This clonotype appeared a few times. The rearrangement links TRBV20-1 to TRBJ2-3; 10 nucleotides align to TRBD2. The CDR3 runs 20 residues. In germline, CDR1 is DFQATT, CDR2 SNEGSKA (reference sequence). Trimming removed 2 bases from V and 3 bases from J; junction bases left unmatched: 20. The CDR3 reads CSARSFGLAETVVGTDTQYF. For the CDR3, the DNA is TGCAGTGCTAGATCATTCGGACTAGCGGAAACGGTAGTTGGTACAGATACGCAGTATTTT.

This clonotype occurred a few times. The rearrangement uses TRBV6-2 or TRBV6-3 and TRBJ2-2; D call uncertain. Trimming pared 5 bases from V and 9 bases from J, leaving 10 bases between. The CDR3 has 12 residues. Germline V lookup: CDR1 MNHEY, CDR2 SVGEGT. The CDR3: CASSRNDRELFF. The CDR3 coding sequence is TGTGCCAGCAGTCGGAACGATCGGGAGCTGTTTTTT.

This clonotype was recorded a few times. The rearrangement joins TRBV5-1 to TRBJ2-1, with 8 bases identical to TRBD2. Per the germline V gene, CDR1 is SGHRS and CDR2 is YFSETQ. Losses at the gene ends were 4 bases for V and 5 bases for J; bases not matched to a gene: 11. The CDR3 runs to 16 residues. In DNA form, the CDR3 reads TGCGCCAGCAGCCTACTGAGAGGACTAGCCGACAATGAGCAGTTCTTC. Translating gives CASSLLRGLADNEQFF.

This clonotype appeared a few times. The chain joins TRBV4-1 to TRBJ1-2, with 8 positions matching TRBD1. This CDR3 has 17 residues. The germline V gene has CDR1 MGHRA and CDR2 YSYEKL. Germline trimming cut 2 bases from V and 1 base from J; bases unmatched to any gene: 9. CDR3 in amino acids: CASSQFADRGSNYGYTF. The CDR3 DNA reads TGCGCCAGCAGCCAATTCGCCGACAGGGGAAGTAACTATGGCTACACCTTC.

CDR3 nucleotide sequence: TGTGCCAGCAGCCCAACCAGGGGGCCAGGTAACAATCAGCCCCAGCATTTT. This sequence encodes CASSPTRGPGNNQPQHF. The V and J genes are TRBV6-6 and TRBJ1-5; 8 nucleotides agree with TRBD1. This CDR3 has 17 amino acids. Per the germline V gene, CDR1 is MNHNY and CDR2 is SVGAGI (reference sequence). V shed 6 bases, J shed 3 bases, and the junction held 13 bases outside the gene matches.

This clonotype occurred a few times. The chain employs TRBV6-1 and TRBJ1-6; 8 bases match TRBD1. The ends lost 8 bases at V and 7 bases at J; junction bases unmatched: 7. CDR3 length: 14 residues. Per germline, CDR1 MNHNS and CDR2 SASEGT. The CDR3 coding sequence is TGTGCCAGCGGGACAGGCACAGGGAATTCACCCCTCCACTTT. Residues: CASGTGTGNSPLHF.

V usage is TRBV28 and J usage is TRBJ1-2; the match to TRBD1 covers 7 bases. The ends lost 6 bases at V and 4 bases at J; junction bases unmatched: 5. This CDR3 has 13 amino acids. Germline lookup yields CDR1 MDHEN and CDR2 SYDVKM. The CDR3 nucleotides are TGTGCCAGCAGGACAGGGACATCCTATGGCTACACCTTC. Protein product: CASRTGTSYGYTF.

The rearrangement uses TRBV5-5 and TRBJ2-2; D may be TRBD2 (6 bases). V was clipped by 4 bases and J by 7 bases, with 8 bases between them. The CDR3 covers 12 residues. CDR1 and CDR2 (germline): SGHKS, YYEKEE (reference sequence). The CDR3 sequence is CASSRDFGELFF. CDR3 nucleotides: TGTGCCAGCAGCCGGGACTTCGGGGAGCTGTTTTTT.

The chain combines TRBV7-6 with TRBJ1-1; D ambiguous. The CDR3 consists of 13 residues. The germline V gene encodes CDR1 SGHVS and CDR2 FNYEAQ. Trimming took off 5 bases at V and 3 bases at J, with 10 bases between the two ends. The CDR3 region has the DNA TGTGCCAGCAGCCCAGCTCCCTACACTGAAGCTTTCTTT. Translating it yields CASSPAPYTEAFF.

This clonotype was found a few times. The gene calls are TRBV5-4 and TRBJ2-1; D remains ambiguous. This CDR3 region has 12 residues. V was shortened by 5 bases and J by 5 bases, with 8 bases between the two germline ends. Germline values: CDR1 SGHNT, CDR2 YYREEE (reference sequence). CDR3 DNA: TGTGCCAGCAGTCCGGCTAACAATGAGCAGTTCTTC. Translation gives CASSPANNEQFF. Complete variable domain (other parts from reference TRBV5-4 and TRBJ2-1): ETGVTQSPTHLIKTRGQQVTLRCSSQSGHNTVSWYQQALGQGPQFIFQYYREEENGRGNFPPRFSGLQFPNYSSELNVNALELDDSALYLCASSPANNEQFFGPGTRLTVL.

The V call is TRBV20-1, the J call TRBJ2-7, with TRBD2 identical over 13 bases. Germline V gene sequence: CDR1 DFQATT, CDR2 SNEGSKA (reference sequence). This CDR3 spans 16 amino acids. Trimming at V came to 0 bases and at J to 7 bases, leaving 9 bases not matched to a gene. Written as DNA, the CDR3 is TGCAGTGCTAGAGATGGGACTAGCGGGATCCTGGGGGAGCAGTACTTC. Encoded protein: CSARDGTSGILGEQYF.

This clonotype came up many times. The gene calls are TRBV9 and TRBJ2-3; D is undetermined. Per germline, CDR1 SGDLS and CDR2 YYNGEE. Trimming took 4 bases from V and 5 from J, leaving 17 bases between them. The CDR3 runs to 15 residues. CDR3 amino acids: CASSKTPSERDTQYF. In nucleotides, the CDR3 is TGTGCCAGCAGCAAGACACCCTCTGAGAGAGATACGCAGTATTTT. The full variable domain, rest sourced from reference TRBV9 and TRBJ2-3, is DSGVTQTPKHLITATGQRVTLRCSPRSGDLSVYWYQQSLDQGLQFLIQYYNGEERAKGNILERFSAQQFPDLHSELNLSSLELGDSALYFCASSKTPSERDTQYFGPGTRLTVL.

This clonotype was detected only a few times. The rearrangement uses TRBV27 and TRBJ2-3, with a weak D call TRBD1 (5 bases). V was cut by 8 bases and J by 4 bases, with 16 bases left in between. Looked up from germline, CDR1 is MNHEY and CDR2 is SMNVEV (reference sequence). The CDR3 has 14 amino acids. The CDR3 sequence is CASGHEWSSDTQYF. The CDR3 nucleotides are TGTGCCAGCGGACATGAATGGTCCTCAGATACGCAGTATTTT.

The chain joins TRBV6-6 to TRBJ1-1; the D is unclear. From germline, CDR1 is MNHNY and CDR2 SVGAGI (reference sequence). The CDR3 loop spans 16 amino acids. V lost 5 bases, J lost 0 bases, and 16 bases lay in between. CDR3 amino acids: CASSPPGSRMNTEAFF. CDR3 bases: TGTGCCAGCAGTCCCCCGGGCTCAAGGATGAACACTGAAGCTTTCTTT.

V and J are TRBV11-2 and TRBJ2-7, with 9 bases aligning to TRBD2. CDR3 size: 15 residues. The V and J ends lost 6 bases and 4 bases, in that order; junction bases with no gene match: 10. The germline V gene has CDR1 SGHAT and CDR2 FQNNGV. The CDR3 loop is CASRPPGLATYEQYF. The CDR3 coding sequence is TGTGCCAGCAGGCCGCCGGGACTAGCTACTTACGAGCAGTACTTC.

The J gene is TRBJ2-1, the V gene TRBV6-5; D might be TRBD1 or TRBD2, each matching 5 bases. CDR1 is MNHEY, CDR2 SVGAGI, per germline. This CDR3 has 14 amino acids. Trimming pared 0 bases from V and 12 bases from J, leaving 15 bases between. The CDR3 region is CASSYSFPRGGQFF. CDR3 in DNA: TGTGCCAGCAGTTACTCTTTCCCCCGGGGCGGGCAGTTCTTC.

This clonotype occurred many times. This chain joins TRBV4-3 and TRBJ1-5; D is unresolved. The V gene's germline CDR1 is LGHNA and CDR2 YSLEER. Trimming stripped 0 bases from V and 9 bases from J, with 9 bases between. This CDR3 comprises 13 residues. Here the CDR3 reads CASSQDINWPQHF. The CDR3 DNA reads TGCGCCAGCAGCCAAGATATAAATTGGCCCCAGCATTTT.

The rearrangement joins TRBV20-1 to TRBJ2-5, with D perhaps TRBD2 (6 bases). V lost 5 bases and J 3 bases, leaving 13 bases between the germline ends. Germline V gene lookup returns CDR1 DFQATT and CDR2 SNEGSKA (reference sequence). This CDR3 region has 13 residues. The DNA for the CDR3 is TGCAGTGCTTGGGAGGATACGAAAGAGACCCAGTACTTC. Translating it yields CSAWEDTKETQYF.

This clonotype has just a few counts. CDR3 bases: TGTGCCAGCAGCCCACTGGGCAGCTTCACAGATACGCAGTATTTT. Translation gives CASSPLGSFTDTQYF. This chain joins TRBV7-8 and TRBJ2-3, with no clear D. The CDR3 is 15 residues long. CDR1 and CDR2 from the germline V gene are SGHVS and FQNEAQ. With 5 bases removed from V and 2 bases from J, the gap between germline ends came to 14 bases.

This clonotype came up a few times. The rearrangement joins TRBV4-1 to TRBJ2-1; D is possibly TRBD1 (6 bases). Germline assignment: CDR1 MGHRA and CDR2 YSYEKL. The CDR3 covers 16 residues. V lost 2 bases to trimming and J lost 5 bases, with 16 bases between them. CDR3: CASSQSQGPIDNEQFF. The CDR3 nucleotides are TGCGCCAGCAGCCAAAGTCAGGGGCCCATTGACAATGAGCAGTTCTTC.

This chain uses TRBV6-5 with TRBJ1-2, with 8 bases aligning to TRBD1. Trimming took 0 bases from V and 7 from J; bases not matched to a gene: 7. This CDR3 region has 15 residues. CDR1 is MNHEY and CDR2 is SVGAGI in the germline V gene. CDR3 sequence: CASSYSGRGRVGYTF. The CDR3 nucleotides read TGTGCCAGCAGTTACTCGGGCAGGGGGCGTGTTGGCTACACCTTC.

The chain is built from TRBV20-1 and TRBJ2-5, with D possibly being TRBD1 (6 bases). The V gene's germline CDR1 is DFQATT and CDR2 SNEGSKA (reference sequence). CDR3 size: 11 residues. The CDR3 nucleotides are TGCAGCGGAGACAGGCAAGAGACCCAGTACTTC. Residues: CSGDRQETQYF.

This clonotype was seen a few times. The CDR3 bases are TGTGCTAGTGGTTTGCGGGGGAGAGACATTCAGTACTTC. Protein: CASGLRGRDIQYF. V gene TRBV12-5 combines with J gene TRBJ2-4, with a tentative D call TRBD2 (6 bases). There are 13 residues in the CDR3. The V and J ends lost 2 bases and 8 bases respectively, with 10 bases between them. Germline V gene lookup returns CDR1 LGHNT and CDR2 FRNRAP. The whole variable domain, filled in from reference TRBV12-5 and TRBJ2-4, reads DARVTQTPRHKVTEMGQEVTMRCQPILGHNTVFWYRQTMMQGLELLAYFRNRAPLDDSGMPKDRFSAEMPDATLATLKIQPSEPRDSAVYFCASGLRGRDIQYFGAGTRLSVL.

This clonotype was counted a few times. V gene TRBV27 combines with J gene TRBJ2-1, with D maybe TRBD2 (5 bases). Per the germline V gene, CDR1 is MNHEY and CDR2 is SMNVEV (reference sequence). The CDR3 length is 15 residues. V dropped 2 bases and J dropped 3 bases, with 11 bases sitting between them. In nucleotides, the CDR3 is TGTGCCAGCAGTTTAGTTGCGGGTGTCTACAATGAGCAGTTCTTC. It is translated as CASSLVAGVYNEQFF.